The entry that follows covers one TCR beta chain sequence. The data are from a study of control samples from healthy donors and cancer patients. Germline assignment: CDR1 SGHRS and CDR2 YFSETQ. The length of the CDR3 is 13 residues. Trimming cost V 1 base and J 7 bases, with 12 bases left between them. The assay was immunoSEQ multiplex PCR, and TCRdb's table has in-frame clones only and misses some. The data hold roughly 58,000 clones, with roughly 86% observed a single time. The clonotype comes from a woman aged 60-75 years with lung cancer. Material for sequencing was PBMCs. V usage is TRBV5-1 and J usage is TRBJ2-7, with D perhaps TRBD1 (6 bases). The CDR3 coding sequence is TGCGCCAGCAGCTTGCGGACAGAAGGAGAGCAGTACTTC. Its translation is CASSLRTEGEQYF.